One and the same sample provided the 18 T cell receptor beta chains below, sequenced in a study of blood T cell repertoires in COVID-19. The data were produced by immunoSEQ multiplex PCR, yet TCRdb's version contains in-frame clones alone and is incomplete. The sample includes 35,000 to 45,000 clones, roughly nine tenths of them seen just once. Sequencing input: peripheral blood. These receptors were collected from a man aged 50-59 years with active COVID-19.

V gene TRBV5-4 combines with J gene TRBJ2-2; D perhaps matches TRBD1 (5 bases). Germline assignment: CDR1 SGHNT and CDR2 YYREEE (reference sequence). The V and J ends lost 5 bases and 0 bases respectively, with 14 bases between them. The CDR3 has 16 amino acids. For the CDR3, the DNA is TGTGCCAGCAGGAACTGGCAGGGTACGAACACCGGGGAGCTGTTTTTT. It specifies CASRNWQGTNTGELFF.

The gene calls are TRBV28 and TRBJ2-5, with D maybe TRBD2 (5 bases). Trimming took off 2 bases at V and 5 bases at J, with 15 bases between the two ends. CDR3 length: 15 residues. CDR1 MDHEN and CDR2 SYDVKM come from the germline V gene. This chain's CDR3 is CASSLMGLTGETQYF. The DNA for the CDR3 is TGTGCCAGCAGTTTAATGGGCCTGACGGGGGAGACCCAGTACTTC.

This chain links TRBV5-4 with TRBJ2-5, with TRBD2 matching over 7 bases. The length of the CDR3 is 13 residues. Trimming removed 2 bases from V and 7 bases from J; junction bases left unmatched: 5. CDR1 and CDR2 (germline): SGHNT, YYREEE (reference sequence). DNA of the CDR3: TGTGCCAGCAGCTTTGAGGGGAGGGGGACCCAGTACTTC. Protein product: CASSFEGRGTQYF.

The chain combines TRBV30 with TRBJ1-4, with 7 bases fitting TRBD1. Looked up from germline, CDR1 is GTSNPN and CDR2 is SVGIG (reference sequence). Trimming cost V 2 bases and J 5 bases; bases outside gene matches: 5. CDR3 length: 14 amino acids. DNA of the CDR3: TGTGCCTGGAGTTCCGGGACAGCGAATGAAAAACTGTTTTTT. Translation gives CAWSSGTANEKLFF.

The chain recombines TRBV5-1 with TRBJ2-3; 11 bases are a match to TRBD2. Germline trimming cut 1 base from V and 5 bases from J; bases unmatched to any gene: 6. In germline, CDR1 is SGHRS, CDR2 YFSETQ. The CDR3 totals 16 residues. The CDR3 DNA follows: TGCGCCAGCAGCTTGACTAGCGGGAGTGGTGTAGATACGCAGTATTTT. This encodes CASSLTSGSGVDTQYF. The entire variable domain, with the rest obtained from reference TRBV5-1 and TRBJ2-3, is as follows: KAGVTQTPRYLIKTRGQQVTLSCSPISGHRSVSWYQQTPGQGLQFLFEYFSETQRNKGNFPGRFSGRQFSNSRSEMNVSTLELGDSALYLCASSLTSGSGVDTQYFGPGTRLTVL.

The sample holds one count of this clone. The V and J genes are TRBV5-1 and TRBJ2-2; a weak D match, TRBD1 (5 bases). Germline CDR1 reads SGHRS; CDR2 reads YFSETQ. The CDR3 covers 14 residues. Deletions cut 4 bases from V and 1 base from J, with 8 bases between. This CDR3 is CASSLTVNTGELFF. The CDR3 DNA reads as TGCGCCAGCAGCCTGACAGTGAACACCGGGGAGCTGTTTTTT.

CDR3 amino acids: CASSVERGETQYF. CDR3 coding DNA: TGTGCCAGTAGCGTGGAGAGGGGGGAGACCCAGTACTTC. The chain links TRBV19 to TRBJ2-5, with D perhaps matching TRBD1 (6 bases). The V and J ends lost 6 bases and 5 bases respectively, with 13 bases between them. This CDR3 has 13 residues. Per germline, CDR1 LNHDA and CDR2 SQIVND (reference sequence). The full variable domain, rest sourced from reference TRBV19 and TRBJ2-5, is DGGITQSPKYLFRKEGQNVTLSCEQNLNHDAMYWYRQDPGQGLRLIYYSQIVNDFQKGDIAEGYSVSREKKESFPLTVTSAQKNPTAFYLCASSVERGETQYFGPGTRLLVL.

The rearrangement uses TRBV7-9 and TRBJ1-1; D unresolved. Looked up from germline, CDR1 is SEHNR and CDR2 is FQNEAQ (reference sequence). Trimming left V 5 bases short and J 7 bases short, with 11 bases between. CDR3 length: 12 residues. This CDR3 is CASSAGLFEAFF. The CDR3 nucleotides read TGTGCCAGCAGCGCAGGCCTATTTGAAGCTTTCTTT.

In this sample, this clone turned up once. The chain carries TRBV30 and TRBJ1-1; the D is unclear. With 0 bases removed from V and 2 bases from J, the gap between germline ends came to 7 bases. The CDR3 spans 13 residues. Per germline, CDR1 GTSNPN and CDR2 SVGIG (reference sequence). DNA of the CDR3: TGTGCCTGGAGTGTAACAGCCAACACTGAAGCTTTCTTT. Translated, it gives CAWSVTANTEAFF.

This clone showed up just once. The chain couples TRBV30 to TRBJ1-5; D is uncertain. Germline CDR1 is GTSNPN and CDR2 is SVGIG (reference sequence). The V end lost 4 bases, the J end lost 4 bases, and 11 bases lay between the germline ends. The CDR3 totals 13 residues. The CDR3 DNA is TGTGCCTGGACGGGCGGAGGGAATCAGCCCCAGCATTTT. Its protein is CAWTGGGNQPQHF. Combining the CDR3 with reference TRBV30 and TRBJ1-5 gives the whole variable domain SQTIHQWPATLVQPVGSPLSLECTVEGTSNPNLYWYRQAAGRGLQLLFYSVGIGQISSEVPQNLSASRPQDRQFILSSKKLLLSDSGFYLCAWTGGGNQPQHFGDGTRLSIL.

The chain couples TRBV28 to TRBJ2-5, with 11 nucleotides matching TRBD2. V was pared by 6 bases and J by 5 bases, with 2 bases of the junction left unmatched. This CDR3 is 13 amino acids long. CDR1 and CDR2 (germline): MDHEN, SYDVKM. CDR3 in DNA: TGTGCCAGCAGACTAGCGGGAGTTGAGACCCAGTACTTC. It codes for CASRLAGVETQYF.

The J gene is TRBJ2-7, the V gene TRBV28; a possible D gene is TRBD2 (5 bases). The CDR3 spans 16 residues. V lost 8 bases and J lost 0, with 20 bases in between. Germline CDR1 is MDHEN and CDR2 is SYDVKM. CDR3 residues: CASGLSREGSSYEQYF. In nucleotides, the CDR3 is TGTGCCAGCGGGTTGAGTCGAGAGGGTAGCTCCTACGAGCAGTACTTC.

The CDR3 protein is CAWTVPGLAAGELFF. The CDR3 coding sequence is TGTGCCTGGACCGTACCCGGACTAGCGGCCGGGGAGCTGTTTTTT. The V gene is TRBV30, the J gene TRBJ2-2; TRBD2 matches 10 bases. V was pared by 4 bases and J by 6 bases, with 8 bases of the junction left unmatched. Germline V CDR1 and CDR2: GTSNPN, SVGIG (reference sequence). The CDR3 loop spans 15 amino acids.

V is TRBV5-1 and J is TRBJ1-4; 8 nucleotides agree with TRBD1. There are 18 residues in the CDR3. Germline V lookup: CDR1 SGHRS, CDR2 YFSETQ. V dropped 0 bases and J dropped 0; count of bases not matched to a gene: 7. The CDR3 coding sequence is TGCGCCAGCAGCTTGGCCGTAGGACAGGGAGCAACTAATGAAAAACTGTTTTTT. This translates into CASSLAVGQGATNEKLFF. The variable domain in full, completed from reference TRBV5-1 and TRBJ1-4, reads KAGVTQTPRYLIKTRGQQVTLSCSPISGHRSVSWYQQTPGQGLQFLFEYFSETQRNKGNFPGRFSGRQFSNSRSEMNVSTLELGDSALYLCASSLAVGQGATNEKLFFGSGTQLSVL.

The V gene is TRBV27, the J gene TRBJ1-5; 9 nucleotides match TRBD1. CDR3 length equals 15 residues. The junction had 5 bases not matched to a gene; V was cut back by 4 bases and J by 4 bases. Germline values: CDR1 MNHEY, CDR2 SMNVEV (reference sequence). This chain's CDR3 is CASSSGQGGNQPQHF. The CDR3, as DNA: TGTGCCAGCAGTTCGGGACAGGGAGGGAATCAGCCCCAGCATTTT.

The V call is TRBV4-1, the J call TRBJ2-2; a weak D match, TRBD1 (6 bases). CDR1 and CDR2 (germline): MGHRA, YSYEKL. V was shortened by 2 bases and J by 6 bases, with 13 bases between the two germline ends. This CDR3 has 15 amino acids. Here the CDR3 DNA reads TGCGCCAGCAGCCAACTGATACAGGGACCCGGGGAGCTGTTTTTT. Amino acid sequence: CASSQLIQGPGELFF.

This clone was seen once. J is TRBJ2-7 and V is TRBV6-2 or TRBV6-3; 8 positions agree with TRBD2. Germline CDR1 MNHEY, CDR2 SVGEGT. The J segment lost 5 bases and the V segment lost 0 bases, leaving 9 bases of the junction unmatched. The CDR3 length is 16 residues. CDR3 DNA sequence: TGTGCCAGCAGTTACTCCGCCAGCGGGAGTGCCCACGAGCAGTACTTC. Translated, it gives CASSYSASGSAHEQYF.

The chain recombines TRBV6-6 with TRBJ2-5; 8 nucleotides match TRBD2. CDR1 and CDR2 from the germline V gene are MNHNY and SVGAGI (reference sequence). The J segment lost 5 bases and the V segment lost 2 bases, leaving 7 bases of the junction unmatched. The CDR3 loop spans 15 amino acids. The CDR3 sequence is CASSYVGGVLETQYF. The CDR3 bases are TGTGCCAGCAGTTACGTCGGGGGGGTTCTTGAGACCCAGTACTTC.